This TCR beta chain was identified in a study of CD8 T cells in ankylosing spondylitis. Making use of molecular barcodes, quantitative 5'-RACE generated TCR beta libraries. In TCRdb, the 5' RACE reads were re-called with MiXCR into one record per CDR3 protein. The data show tens of thousands of distinct CDR3 sequences, 27% seen once. This CDR3 is built from 14 residues. From germline, CDR1 is MNHNS and CDR2 SASEGT. V lost 8 bases to trimming and J lost 3 bases; unmatched junction nucleotides: 8. As concerns this clonotype: What it binds is unknown.

Whole-study results and caveats: Researchers reportedly found disease-linked clones significantly enriched in matched ankylosing spondylitis synovial fluid. What appeared characteristic of ankylosing spondylitis blood was a TCR beta motif of 7 or 8 highly homologous variants. Peripheral blood held disease-linked clones only at relatively low frequency, and these were CD8+.

The chain combines TRBV6-1 with TRBJ1-1; 8 bases agree with TRBD1. Sequenced: blood, either unsorted or a sorted T cell fraction (not recorded which). The clonotype was recovered from a male donor with ankylosing spondylitis or in good health (not recorded which). The CDR3 DNA is TGTGCCAGCCGCCTCGACAGGGGAGACACTGAAGCTTTCTTT. This encodes CASRLDRGDTEAFF.